This T cell receptor beta chain was profiled in a study of T cells in localized non-small cell lung cancer (TCRdb year 2020). Notes on the research overall: The study analyzed T cell repertoires of 236 early-stage NSCLC patients, comparing tumors and uninvolved tumor-adjacent lungs. The cohort comprised 236 treatment-naïve NSCLC patients with resected, localized lung tumors. The mean age of the NSCLC patients was about 70 years, with 120 to 150 men and around 100 women. What the work shows at the level of the full study, not this receptor alone: Because the study design was exploratory, TCR variables were selected using unadjusted p-values without false-discovery rate correction. Of the top 100 tumor clones, a median of roughly 57 were detected in paired uninvolved adjacent lung; over 25 were also among that lung's top 100. Uninvolved tumor-adjacent lung showed the highest T cell clonality, higher than tumor, which suggests more focused antigenic responses in the uninvolved tumor-adjacent lung. Longer overall survival was associated with higher blood T cell density, whereas shorter survival was associated with higher adjacent-lung clonality. Because multi-region tumor sequencing was not done, intratumor heterogeneity could not be ruled out.

At diagnosis, tumor, uninvolved tumor-adjacent lung and peripheral blood were collected and then preserved as a mix of FFPE and fresh-frozen material. For TCR repertoire profiling, the blood samples were analyzed as peripheral blood mononuclear cells. TCR beta CDR3 regions were sequenced from DNA using the immunoSEQ Assay. In the original analysis: To compute T cell density, TCR beta template counts were normalized to usable DNA, which was estimated by amplifying housekeeping genes. Richness was estimated using the preseqR package, with extrapolation to 400,000 templates for PBMC samples and to 120,000 templates for tissue samples. Clonality was defined by subtracting Pielou's evenness from one. Differential abundance testing on productive amino-acid clonotypes, with a minimum total count of 5 and an alpha of 0.1, was used to identify tissue-enriched TCRs. The Jaccard Index and the Morisita Overlap Index were used to measure repertoire overlap between compartments. GLIPH grouped TCR beta CDR3s together with public tetramer-defined viral CDR3s, and a viral motif had to include at least three viral sequences and show V-gene enrichment. In TCRdb, the immuneACCESS table is reduced to in-frame sequences with V and J assigned. These tables do not hold every clone; where another copy was compared, an unresolved V gene accounts for under half, and the others remain unexplained. For V, J and clone size, that table is used; D and trimming come from the DNA. The table for this sample lists 45,000 or so clones; 91% of them were counted only once. Of the sample, roughly a tenth is held by the ten largest clones.

As regards this clone: The antigen this receptor binds is unknown. No much larger clone is present one base from it, and per-base qualities are unavailable.

V is shortened by 5 bases, J by 11 bases, and the region joining them spans 21 bases. The CDR3 holds 14 amino acids from the cysteine to the phenylalanine. CDR3 DNA only is kept here, 42 bases in frame from base 1. According to the germline V gene (reference sequence), CDR1 reads LNHDA and CDR2 reads SQIVND. The sequence is built from TRBV19 and TRBJ2-5; the D gene identity is not certain. This sequence originates from a woman aged 35 to 70 with stage II lung adenocarcinoma. Specimen: PBMCs, collected before any cancer treatment. The CDR3 region reads CASSPSTNSLEQYF. The DNA sequence is TGTGCCAGTAGTCCCTCAACGAACAGTTTGGAGCAGTACTTC.